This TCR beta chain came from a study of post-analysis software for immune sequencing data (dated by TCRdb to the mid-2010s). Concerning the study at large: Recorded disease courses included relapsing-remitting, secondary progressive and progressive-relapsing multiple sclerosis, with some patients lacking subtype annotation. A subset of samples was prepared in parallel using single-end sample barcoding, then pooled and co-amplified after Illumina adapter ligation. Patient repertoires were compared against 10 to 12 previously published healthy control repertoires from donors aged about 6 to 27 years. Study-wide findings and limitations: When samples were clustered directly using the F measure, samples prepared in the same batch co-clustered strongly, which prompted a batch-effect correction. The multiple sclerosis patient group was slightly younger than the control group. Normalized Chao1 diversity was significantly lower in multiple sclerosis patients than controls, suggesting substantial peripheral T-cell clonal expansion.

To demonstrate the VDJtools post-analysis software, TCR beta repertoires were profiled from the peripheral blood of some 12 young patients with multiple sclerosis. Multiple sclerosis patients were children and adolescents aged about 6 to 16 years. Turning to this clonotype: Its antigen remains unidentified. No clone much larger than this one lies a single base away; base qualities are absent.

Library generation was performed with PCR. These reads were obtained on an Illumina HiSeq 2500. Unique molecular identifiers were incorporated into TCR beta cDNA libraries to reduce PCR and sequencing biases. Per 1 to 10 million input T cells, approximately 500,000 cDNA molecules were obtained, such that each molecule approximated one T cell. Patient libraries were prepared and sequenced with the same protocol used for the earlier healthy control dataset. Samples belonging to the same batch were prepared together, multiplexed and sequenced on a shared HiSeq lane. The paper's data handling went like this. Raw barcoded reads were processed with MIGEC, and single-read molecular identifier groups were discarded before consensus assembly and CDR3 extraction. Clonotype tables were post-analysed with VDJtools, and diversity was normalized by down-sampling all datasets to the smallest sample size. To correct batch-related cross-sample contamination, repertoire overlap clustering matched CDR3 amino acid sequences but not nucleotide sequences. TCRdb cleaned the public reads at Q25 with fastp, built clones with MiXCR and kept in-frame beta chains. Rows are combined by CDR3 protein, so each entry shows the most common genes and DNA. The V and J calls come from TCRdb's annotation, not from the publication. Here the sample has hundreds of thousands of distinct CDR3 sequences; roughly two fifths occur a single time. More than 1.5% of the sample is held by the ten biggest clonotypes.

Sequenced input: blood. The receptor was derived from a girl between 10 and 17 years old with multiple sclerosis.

The bases read TGTGCCAGCAGTCCCAGGGGGCCCGCCTACGAGCAGTACTTC. Translated, it reads CASSPRGPAYEQYF. The chain is assembled from TRBV28 and TRBJ2-7; 8 of the junction bases match TRBD1. The germline V gene encodes CDR1 MDHEN and CDR2 SYDVKM. V and J are trimmed by 5 bases and 2 bases, and the gene matches miss 5 bases of the junction. The CDR3 spans 14 residues, from the cysteine through the phenylalanine. CDR3 DNA is the only sequence kept; it has 42 bases, read in frame from the first base.